Sequencing of this T cell receptor (beta chain) was carried out in a study of T-cell memory formation after mild COVID-19. The study, taken as a whole, reports: Clones contracting across day 15 to 85 had a balanced CD4/CD8 profile; later expanding clones leaned CD4+. The finding that pre-infection memory included some responding clones suggested that cross-reactive memory joined. Researchers could not confirm that second-wave clones peaking on day 37 targeted SARS-CoV-2.

To note about this clonotype: Its antigen is unknown.

V was clipped by 3 bases and J by 4 bases; unmatched bases: 4. The germline CDR1 and CDR2 sequences are SGHTA and FQGNSA. The CDR3 loop spans 14 amino acids. Employing constant-segment primers, 5'RACE generated TCR alpha and TCR beta cDNA libraries bearing sample barcodes and UMIs. A single record per CDR3 protein comes from TCRdb applying MiXCR to the 5' RACE reads. The sample includes 400,000 to 500,000 distinct CDR3 sequences, 20% to 25% of them seen just once. The chain carries TRBV7-2 and TRBJ1-2; TRBD1 aligns across 8 bases. What was sequenced was PBMCs or a T cell subset sorted from them (not recorded which). The receptor was derived from an adult woman who had mild COVID-19 (a few samples of this study predate the infection). Cell type and time point are not known. The CDR3 here is CASSFGQGFYGYTF. The CDR3, as DNA: TGTGCCAGCAGCTTTGGACAGGGTTTCTATGGCTACACCTTC.